The TCR beta chain described here comes from a study of blood T cell repertoires in COVID-19. The participants were between about 18 and 89 years old and came from about two dozen US areas. CDR1 MDHEN and CDR2 SYDVKM come from the germline V gene. The trim removed 6 bases at V and 3 bases at J, leaving 8 bases unmatched. The CDR3 is 15 residues long. Using immunoSEQ multiplex PCR, the repertoire was profiled, and TCRdb retains in-frame clones only, with some absent. Counted here are some 400,000 clones, roughly nine tenths occurring once; the ten biggest clones make up 1.5% to 2%. The V and J genes are TRBV28 and TRBJ1-5, with TRBD1 matching 7 bases. The clonotype originates from a woman aged 25 to 39 who had recovered from COVID-19. Sequencing was performed on PBMCs or T cells enriched from blood (not recorded which). This CDR3 is CASRVGQDLNQPQHF. In DNA, the CDR3 is TGTGCCAGCAGAGTAGGACAGGACCTCAATCAGCCCCAGCATTTT.